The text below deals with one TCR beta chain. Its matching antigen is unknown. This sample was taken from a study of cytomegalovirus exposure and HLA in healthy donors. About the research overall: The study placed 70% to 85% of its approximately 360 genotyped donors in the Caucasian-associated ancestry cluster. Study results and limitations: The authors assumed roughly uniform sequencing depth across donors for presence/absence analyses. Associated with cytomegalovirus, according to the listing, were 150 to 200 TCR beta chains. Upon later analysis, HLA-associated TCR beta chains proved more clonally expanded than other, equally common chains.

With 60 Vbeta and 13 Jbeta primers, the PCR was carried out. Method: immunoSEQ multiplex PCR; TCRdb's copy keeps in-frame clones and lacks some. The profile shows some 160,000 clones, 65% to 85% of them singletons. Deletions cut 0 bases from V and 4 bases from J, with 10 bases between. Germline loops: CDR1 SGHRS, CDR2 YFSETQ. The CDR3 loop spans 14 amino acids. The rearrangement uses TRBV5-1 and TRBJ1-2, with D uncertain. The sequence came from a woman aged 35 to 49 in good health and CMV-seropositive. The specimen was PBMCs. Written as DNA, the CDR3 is TGCGCCAGCAGCTTGGACCAGGATACCTATGGCTACACCTTC. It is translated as CASSLDQDTYGYTF.